This T cell receptor beta chain was profiled in a study of T-cell reconstitution after alpha-beta-depleted transplantation in children listed by TCRdb under 2016. Broadly, across the study: Using TCR repertoire profiling, the study quantitatively followed how T-cell immune reconstitution unfolded in children after TCRalphabeta/CD19-depleted allogeneic hematopoietic cell transplantation.

Library generation was performed with PCR. Sequencing took place on an Illumina HiSeq 2500. Molecular barcoding was employed in the preparation of TCR libraries, with unique molecular identifiers being used to normalize TCRbeta repertoire quantification. TCRdb trimmed the raw reads at Q25, called clones with MiXCR and kept productive beta chains. CDR3 protein duplicates are merged, each entry listing the most common genes and DNA. The sample profile shows 90,000 to 150,000 distinct CDR3 sequences; under 30% of them were found once. The top ten clonotypes cover 10% to 13% of the sample. This clonotype has only a few counts. The antigen this receptor binds is unknown. No much larger clone is present one base from it, and per-base qualities are unavailable. Interpreted using the paper, the treatment or condition label stands for: allogeneic hematopoietic cell transplantation with graft depleted of TCRalphabeta T cells and CD19 B cells. Transplant recipients were children who received TCRalphabeta/CD19-depleted allogeneic hematopoietic cell grafts.

The paper's findings and limits, for the study overall: Hyperexpanded clone frequencies declined over subsequent months; after one year, T-cell counts and TCRbeta diversity were mostly attributed to newly produced T cells. The apparently early recovery of alphabetaT-cell counts about two months after transplant reportedly depended on only several hundred rapidly expanded clones that came from non-depleted graft cells. In some patients, high TCRbeta diversity at day 60 was attributed to recipient T cells and intrathymic progenitors that had survived conditioning.

CDR1 and CDR2 are drawn from the germline V gene (reference sequence): DFQATT, SNEGSKA. The CDR3 runs 15 residues from the cysteine to the phenylalanine. Only CDR3 DNA is held: 45 bases, read in frame from base 1. V trim: 3 bases; J trim: 7 bases; unmatched bases: 9. The chain is encoded by TRBV20-1 joined to TRBJ2-3; TRBD2 fits 11 bases in the junction. The sequence derives from a male patient aged 2-9 years who had a stem cell transplant for chronic granulomatous disease, so the T cells may come from the graft donor. The material was PBMCs, mostly from graft donor cells, obtained 180 days after TCRalphabeta/CD19-depleted stem cell transplant. CDR3 protein: CSASVVSGGANTQYF. The DNA sequence is TGCAGTGCTAGCGTAGTTAGCGGGGGGGCTAATACGCAGTATTTT.